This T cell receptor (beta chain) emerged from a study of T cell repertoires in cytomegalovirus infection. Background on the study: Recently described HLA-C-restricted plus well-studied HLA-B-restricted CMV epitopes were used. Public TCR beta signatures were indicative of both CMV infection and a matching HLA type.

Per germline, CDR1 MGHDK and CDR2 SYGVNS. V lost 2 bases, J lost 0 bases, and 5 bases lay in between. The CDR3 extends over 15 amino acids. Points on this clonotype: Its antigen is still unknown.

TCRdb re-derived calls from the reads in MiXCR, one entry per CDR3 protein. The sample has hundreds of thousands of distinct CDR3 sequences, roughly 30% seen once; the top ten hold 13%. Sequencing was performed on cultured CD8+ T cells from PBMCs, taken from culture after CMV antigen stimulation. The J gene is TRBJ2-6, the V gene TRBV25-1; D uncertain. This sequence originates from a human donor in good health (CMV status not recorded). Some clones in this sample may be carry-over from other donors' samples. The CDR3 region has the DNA TGTGCCAGCAGTGAACGCAGCTCTGGGGCCAACGTCCTGACTTTC. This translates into CASSERSSGANVLTF.